The sequence of this T cell receptor (beta chain) was determined in a study of tumor and adjacent non-tumor tissue in lung cancer (dated by TCRdb to the late 2010s). About the full investigation: By cancer type, the cohort comprised approximately 12 adenocarcinoma patients, 2 squamous cell carcinoma patients and 1 small cell lung cancer patient. A total of approximately 120,000,000 productive TCRbeta reads were generated by sequencing, corresponding to an average of approximately 4.3 million reads per sample. The 15 or so patients were aged about 31 to 85 years, included about ten men and 5 women, and had TNM stage I to III disease. Using bulk TCRbeta repertoires from roughly 14 lung cancer patients, the study set lung tumor tissue side by side with matched distant non-tumor lung tissue. For each patient, one tumor sample and one normal lung sample were taken, giving under 35 paired specimens that underwent TCRbeta CDR3 sequencing. Findings and caveats that apply to the study as a whole: Peripheral blood was not sequenced, so blood TCRbeta repertoires were not examined in the lung cancer patients of the study. The top 100 clones accounted for a significantly larger cumulative portion of the repertoire in normal lung than in tumor tissue. Only around 14 patients were in the cohort, and the authors stated that larger samples and more detailed clinical data are needed. Significantly higher TCR diversity was found in younger patients, and higher tumor TCR diversity was associated with shorter overall and disease-free survival. The sequencing platform is not named in the methods, and unique molecular identifiers are not mentioned. TCR diversity (inverse Simpson) was significantly higher in tumor than in normal lung tissue (about 400 vs 180, P = 0.0075, Mann-Whitney U test).

The library was produced with multiplex PCR. These reads were obtained on an Illumina HiSeq 2500. TCRbeta libraries were constructed through three rounds of nested PCR with primers (Table S4) according to protocols modified from ARM-PCR. Before sequencing, PCR products of 200-500 bp were cut from the gel and purified using the QIAquick gel extraction kit. Per the authors' processing: Reads were cleaned using Trimmomatic, were merged into complete CDR3 sequences using FLASH, and were assigned to V(D)J germline segments using MiTCR. Clonal diversity was computed as the inverse Simpson's index with VDJtools. A read counted as productive if the sequence was in-frame and lacked a premature stop codon. TCRdb cleaned the public reads at Q25 with fastp, built clones with MiXCR and kept in-frame beta chains. Duplicate CDR3 protein sequences are folded into a single record with the most common DNA and genes. Clone size and V and J calls follow TCRdb, not the original study. Present in this sample are about 200,000 distinct CDR3 sequences, about two thirds of which were seen just once. The ten largest clones represent roughly 24% of the sample.

In the case of this clonotype: Its cognate antigen has yet to be identified. One end of the junction fails to match germline, which may point to a read error.

The CDR3 goes from the cysteine to the phenylalanine over 14 residues. Kept here is only the CDR3 DNA, which spans 42 bases and is read in frame from base 1. As encoded in the germline V gene (reference sequence), CDR1 is DFQATT while CDR2 is SNEGSKA. RNA was extracted from bulk unsorted tissue and checked for quality with a NanoDrop ND-1000 and an Agilent 2100. All donors had newly diagnosed lung cancer, had not received prior chemotherapy, and were admitted for thoracic surgery in China between August and November 2014. Patients who had received previous radiotherapy or chemotherapy, or who had another concurrent cancer, were excluded from the study. Pieces of surgical tissue measuring about 1-2 cm3 were kept in RNAlater solution and stored at -80 degrees C until use.

The material sequenced was lung tumor tissue. The clonotype originates from a man aged 55 to 70 with non-small cell lung cancer. Recombination linked TRBV20-1 to TRBJ1-4, with a tentative D gene TRBD1 over 5 matching bases. The DNA is TGTAGTGCTAGTGGGGGTCGGGATATTGAAAAACTGTTTTTT. It codes for CSASGGRDIEKLFF.